This T cell receptor beta chain originates from a study of blood T cell repertoires in COVID-19. In the original workflow: Amplification of reference gene primers was used by the study to estimate nucleated cell counts. TCRdb's copy holds only in-frame clones and misses some; the assay was immunoSEQ multiplex PCR. The DNA gave D and trimming, while V, J and clone size come from that table. The repertoire holds around 180,000 clones, 84% seen once, with approximately 12% in the top ten. Cohort 3 recovery required two negative PCRs, clearance, or symptom resolution. The clonotype comes from a man in his forties or fifties who had recovered from COVID-19. The sequenced material came from PBMCs or T cells enriched from blood (not recorded which).

The CDR3 sequence: CASSEAGTGNYGYTF. CDR3 DNA: TGTGCCAGCAGTGAAGCAGGGACAGGGAACTATGGCTACACCTTC. The chain combines TRBV6-1 with TRBJ1-2; 9 nucleotides agree with TRBD1. Trimming removed 0 bases from V and 2 bases from J; junction bases left unmatched: 1. The CDR3 totals 15 residues. Germline CDR1 reads MNHNS; CDR2 reads SASEGT.